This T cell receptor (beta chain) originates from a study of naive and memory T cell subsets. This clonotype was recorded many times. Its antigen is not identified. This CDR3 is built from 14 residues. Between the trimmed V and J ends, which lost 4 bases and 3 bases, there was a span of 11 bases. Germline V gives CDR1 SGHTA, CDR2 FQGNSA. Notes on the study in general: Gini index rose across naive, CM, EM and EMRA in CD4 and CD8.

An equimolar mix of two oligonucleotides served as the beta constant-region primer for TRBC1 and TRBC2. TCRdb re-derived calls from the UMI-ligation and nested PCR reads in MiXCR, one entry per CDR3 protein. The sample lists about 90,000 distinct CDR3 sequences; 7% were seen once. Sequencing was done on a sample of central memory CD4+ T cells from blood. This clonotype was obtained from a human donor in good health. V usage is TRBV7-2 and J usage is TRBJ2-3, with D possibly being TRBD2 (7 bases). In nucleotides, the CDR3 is TGTGCCAGCAGCTGGGGGGGCAGTACAGATACGCAGTATTTT. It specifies CASSWGGSTDTQYF.